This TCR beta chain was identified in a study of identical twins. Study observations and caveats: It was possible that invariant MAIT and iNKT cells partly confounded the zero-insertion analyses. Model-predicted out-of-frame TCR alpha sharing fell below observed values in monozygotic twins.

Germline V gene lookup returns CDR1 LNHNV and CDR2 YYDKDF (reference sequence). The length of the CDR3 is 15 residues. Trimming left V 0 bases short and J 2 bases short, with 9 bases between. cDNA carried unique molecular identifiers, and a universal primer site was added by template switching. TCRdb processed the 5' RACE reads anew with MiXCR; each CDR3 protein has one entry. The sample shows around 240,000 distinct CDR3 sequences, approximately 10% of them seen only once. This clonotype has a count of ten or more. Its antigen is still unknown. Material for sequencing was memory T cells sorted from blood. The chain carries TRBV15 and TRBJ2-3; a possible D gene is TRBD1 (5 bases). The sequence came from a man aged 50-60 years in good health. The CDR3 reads CATSRENRLTDTQYF. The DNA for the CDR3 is TGTGCCACCAGCAGAGAAAACAGGCTCACAGATACGCAGTATTTT.